This T cell receptor beta chain was found in a study of blood T cell repertoires in COVID-19. Method: immunoSEQ multiplex PCR; TCRdb's copy keeps in-frame clones and lacks some. Here the sample spans 45,000 to 50,000 clones, 75% to 85% being singletons. V dropped 2 bases and J dropped 8; count of bases not matched to a gene: 2. Germline V gene lookup returns CDR1 GTSNPN and CDR2 SVGIG (reference sequence). The CDR3 has 12 amino acids. Sequencing was carried out using peripheral blood. The chain couples TRBV30 to TRBJ1-2, with 10 bases fitting TRBD1. The TCR originated in a man of 80 years or more in a cohort sampled during active COVID-19. The CDR3 DNA sequence: TGTGCCTGGAGTCGACAGGGGGCGGGCTACACCTTC. Its protein is CAWSRQGAGYTF. The variable domain in full, completed from reference TRBV30 and TRBJ1-2, reads SQTIHQWPATLVQPVGSPLSLECTVEGTSNPNLYWYRQAAGRGLQLLFYSVGIGQISSEVPQNLSASRPQDRQFILSSKKLLLSDSGFYLCAWSRQGAGYTFGSGTRLTVV.